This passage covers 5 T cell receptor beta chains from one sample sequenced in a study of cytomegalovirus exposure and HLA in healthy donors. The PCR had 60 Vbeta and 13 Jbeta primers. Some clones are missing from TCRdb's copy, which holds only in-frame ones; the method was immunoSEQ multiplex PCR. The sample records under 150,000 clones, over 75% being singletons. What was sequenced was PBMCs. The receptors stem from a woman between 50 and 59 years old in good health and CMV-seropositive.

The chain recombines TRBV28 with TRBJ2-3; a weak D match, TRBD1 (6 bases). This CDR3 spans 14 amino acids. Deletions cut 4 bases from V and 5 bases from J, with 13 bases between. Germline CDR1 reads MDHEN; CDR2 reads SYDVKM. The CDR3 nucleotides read TGTGCCAGCAGTTCCAGGGGATCCGGAGATACGCAGTATTTT. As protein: CASSSRGSGDTQYF.

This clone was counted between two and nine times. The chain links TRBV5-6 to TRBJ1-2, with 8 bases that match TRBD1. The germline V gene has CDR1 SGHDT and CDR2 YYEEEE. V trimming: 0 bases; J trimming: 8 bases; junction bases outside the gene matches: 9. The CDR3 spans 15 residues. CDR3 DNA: TGTGCCAGCAGCTTGGCACAGGGGGGTTACAACGGCTACACCTTC. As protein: CASSLAQGGYNGYTF.

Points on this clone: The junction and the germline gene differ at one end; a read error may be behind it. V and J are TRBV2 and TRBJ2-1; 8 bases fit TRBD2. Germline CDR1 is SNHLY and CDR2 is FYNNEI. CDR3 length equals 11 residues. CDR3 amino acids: CASSEMGLGIF. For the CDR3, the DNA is TGTGCCAGCAGTGAAATGGGACTAGGGATCTTC.

Here the CDR3 DNA reads TGCAGCGTTCCTAGCGGGAACACAGATACGCAGTATTTT. It translates to CSVPSGNTDTQYF. This chain uses TRBV29-1 with TRBJ2-3; 9 bases fit TRBD2. Germline lookup yields CDR1 SQVTM and CDR2 ANQGSEA. The V segment lost 5 bases and the J segment 2 bases; nucleotides outside the gene matches: 2. This CDR3 is 13 amino acids long.

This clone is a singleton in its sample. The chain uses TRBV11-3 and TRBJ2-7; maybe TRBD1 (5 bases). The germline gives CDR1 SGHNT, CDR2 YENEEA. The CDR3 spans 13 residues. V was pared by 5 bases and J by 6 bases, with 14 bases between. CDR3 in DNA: TGTGCCAGCAGCCCCGACAGAATAGGCGAGCAGTACTTC. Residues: CASSPDRIGEQYF.